This T cell receptor beta chain was documented in a study of blood T cell repertoires in COVID-19. At the level of the study: Samples came from the United States, Italy and Spain, spanning acute and convalescent COVID-19.

Seattle patients were enrolled during active infection and followed longitudinally. Method: immunoSEQ multiplex PCR; TCRdb's copy keeps in-frame clones and lacks some. The table lists about 480,000 clones, nearly 90% of them singletons, with 0.75% to 0.9% in the top ten. V dropped 4 bases and J dropped 2; count of bases not matched to a gene: 3. Germline V CDR1 and CDR2: SNHLY, FYNNEI. The CDR3 consists of 15 residues. The J gene is TRBJ2-5, the V gene TRBV2, with 11 bases fitting TRBD1. Sequencing was carried out using peripheral blood. The source of this sequence is a young man with COVID-19, enrolled during active disease. Written as DNA, the CDR3 is TGTGCCAGCAGTGGGACAGGGGGCCGACAAGAGACCCAGTACTTC. Amino acids: CASSGTGGRQETQYF.